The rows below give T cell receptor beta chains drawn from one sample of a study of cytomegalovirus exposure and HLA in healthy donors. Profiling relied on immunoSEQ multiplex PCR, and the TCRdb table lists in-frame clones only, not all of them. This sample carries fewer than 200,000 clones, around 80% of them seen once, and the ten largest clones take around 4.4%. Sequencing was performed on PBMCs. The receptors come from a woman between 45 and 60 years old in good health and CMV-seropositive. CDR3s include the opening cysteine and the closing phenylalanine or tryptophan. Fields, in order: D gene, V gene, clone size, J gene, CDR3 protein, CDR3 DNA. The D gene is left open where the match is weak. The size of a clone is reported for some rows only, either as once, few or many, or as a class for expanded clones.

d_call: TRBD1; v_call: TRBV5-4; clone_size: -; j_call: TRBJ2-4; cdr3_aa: CASSLDRGRGIQYF; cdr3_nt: TGTGCCAGCAGCTTGGACAGGGGGCGAGGCATTCAGTACTTC
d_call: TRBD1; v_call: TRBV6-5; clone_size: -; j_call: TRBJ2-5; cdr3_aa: CASSPLQGLETQYF; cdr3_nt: TGTGCCAGCAGTCCGTTACAGGGGCTGGAGACCCAGTACTTC
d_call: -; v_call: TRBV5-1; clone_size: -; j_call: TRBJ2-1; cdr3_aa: CASSLALARGEQFF; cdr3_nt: TGCGCCAGCAGCTTGGCCTTGGCCAGGGGTGAGCAGTTCTTC
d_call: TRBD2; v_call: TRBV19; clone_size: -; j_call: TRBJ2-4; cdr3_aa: CASAASRLAGLAKNIQYF; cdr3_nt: TGTGCCAGCGCCGCATCAAGACTAGCGGGCCTAGCCAAAAACATTCAGTACTTC
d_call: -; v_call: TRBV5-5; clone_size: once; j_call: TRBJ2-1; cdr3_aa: CASSLLAHNEQFF; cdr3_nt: TGTGCCAGCAGCTTACTAGCTCACAATGAGCAGTTCTTC
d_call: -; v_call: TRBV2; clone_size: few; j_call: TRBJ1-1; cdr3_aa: CASYNTEAFF; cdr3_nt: TGTGCCAGCTATAACACTGAAGCTTTCTTT
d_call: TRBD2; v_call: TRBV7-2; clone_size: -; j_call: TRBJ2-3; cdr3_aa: CASSLEGSSGSGADTQYF; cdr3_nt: TGTGCCAGCAGCTTAGAAGGTAGTAGCGGGAGCGGTGCAGATACGCAGTATTTT
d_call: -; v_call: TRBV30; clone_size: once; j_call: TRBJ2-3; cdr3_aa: CAWSLAGVETQYF; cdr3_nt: TGTGCCTGGAGTCTTGCCGGGGTGGAGACGCAGTATTTT
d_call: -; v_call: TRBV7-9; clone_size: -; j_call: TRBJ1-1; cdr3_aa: CSSSLDGNTEAFF; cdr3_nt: TGTTCCAGCAGCTTAGACGGGAACACTGAAGCTTTCTTT
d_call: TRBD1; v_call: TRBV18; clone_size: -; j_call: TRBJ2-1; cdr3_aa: CASSPVFRDREKGNEQFF; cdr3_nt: TGTGCCAGCTCACCAGTTTTTAGGGACAGGGAGAAAGGCAATGAGCAGTTCTTC
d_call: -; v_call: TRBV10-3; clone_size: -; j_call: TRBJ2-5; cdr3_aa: CAISDHRLGKTQYF; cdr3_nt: TGTGCCATCAGTGACCACAGGTTAGGAAAGACCCAGTACTTC
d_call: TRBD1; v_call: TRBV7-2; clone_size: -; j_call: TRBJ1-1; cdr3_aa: CASRTQGAPEAFF; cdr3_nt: TGTGCCAGCAGGACTCAGGGGGCTCCTGAAGCTTTCTTT
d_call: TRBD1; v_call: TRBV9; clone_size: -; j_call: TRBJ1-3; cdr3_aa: CASSGDRVQGNTIYF; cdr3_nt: TGTGCCAGCAGCGGGGACAGGGTGCAAGGAAACACCATATATTTT
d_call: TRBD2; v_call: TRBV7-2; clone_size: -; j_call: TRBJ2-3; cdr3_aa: CASSLTTSGGPHF; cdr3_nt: TGTGCCAGCAGCTTAACGACTAGCGGGGGGCCTCATTTT
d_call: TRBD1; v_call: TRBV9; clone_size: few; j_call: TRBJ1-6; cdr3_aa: CASSGQGQGNSPLHF; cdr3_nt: TGTGCCAGCAGCGGTCAAGGACAGGGTAATTCACCCCTCCACTTT
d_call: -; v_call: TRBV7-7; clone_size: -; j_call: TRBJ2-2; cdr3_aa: CASSLLPIGHQSDTGELFF; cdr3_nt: TGTGCTAGCAGCTTACTCCCAATCGGTCATCAATCGGACACCGGGGAGCTGTTTTTT
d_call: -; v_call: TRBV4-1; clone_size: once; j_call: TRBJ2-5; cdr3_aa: CASSRALLETQYF; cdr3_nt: TGCGCCAGCAGCCGGGCCCTACTGGAAACCCAGTACTTC
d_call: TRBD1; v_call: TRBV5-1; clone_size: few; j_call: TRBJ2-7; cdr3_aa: CASSLEGQREQYF; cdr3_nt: TGCGCCAGCAGCTTGGAGGGACAGCGCGAGCAGTACTTC
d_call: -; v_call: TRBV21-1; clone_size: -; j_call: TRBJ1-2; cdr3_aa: CASSKVRETANYGYTF; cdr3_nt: TGTGCCAGCAGCAAAGTACGAGAGACAGCGAACTATGGCTACACCTTC
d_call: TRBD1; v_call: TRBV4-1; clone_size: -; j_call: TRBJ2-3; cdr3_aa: CASSRRGQGTDTQYF; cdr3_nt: TGCGCCAGCAGCCGCCGGGGACAGGGAACAGATACGCAGTATTTT
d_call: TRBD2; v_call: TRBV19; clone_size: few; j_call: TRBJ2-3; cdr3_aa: CASGGGTSGGEGTQYF; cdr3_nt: TGTGCCAGCGGAGGGGGGACTAGCGGGGGAGAAGGTACGCAGTATTTT
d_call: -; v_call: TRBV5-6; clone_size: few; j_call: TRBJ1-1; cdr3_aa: CASSLVDRMNTEAFF; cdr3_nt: TGTGCCAGCAGCTTGGTAGACAGAATGAACACTGAAGCTTTCTTT
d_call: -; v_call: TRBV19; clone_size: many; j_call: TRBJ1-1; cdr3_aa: CASSIVPGTEAFF; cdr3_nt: TGTGCCAGTAGTATAGTGCCGGGCACTGAAGCTTTCTTT
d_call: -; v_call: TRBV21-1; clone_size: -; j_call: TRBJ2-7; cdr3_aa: CASSKEGLPPCGSYEQYF; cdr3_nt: TGTGCCAGCAGCAAGGAGGGGCTGCCCCCGTGTGGCTCCTACGAGCAGTACTTC
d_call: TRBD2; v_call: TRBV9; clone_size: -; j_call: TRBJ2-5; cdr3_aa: CASSGTSGGPLETQYF; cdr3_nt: TGTGCCAGCAGCGGTACTAGCGGGGGGCCTTTAGAGACCCAGTACTTC
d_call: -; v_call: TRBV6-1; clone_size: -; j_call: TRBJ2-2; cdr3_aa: CASILSGNTGELFF; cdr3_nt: TGTGCCAGCATTCTTTCAGGGAACACCGGGGAGCTGTTTTTT
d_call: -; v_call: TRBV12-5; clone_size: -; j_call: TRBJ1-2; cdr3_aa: CASGPGLGGNYGYTF; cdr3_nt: TGTGCTAGTGGTCCCGGCCTTGGAGGGAACTATGGCTACACCTTC
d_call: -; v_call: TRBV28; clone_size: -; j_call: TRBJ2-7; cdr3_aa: CASSTQRLGPYYEQYF; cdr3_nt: TGTGCCAGCAGTACCCAGCGTTTGGGGCCCTACTACGAGCAGTACTTC
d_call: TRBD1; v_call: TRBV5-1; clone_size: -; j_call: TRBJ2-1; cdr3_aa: CASNPDRGNEQFF; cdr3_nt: TGCGCCAGCAACCCTGACAGGGGGAATGAGCAGTTCTTC
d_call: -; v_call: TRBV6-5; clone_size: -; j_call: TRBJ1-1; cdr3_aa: CASSELQDTEAFF; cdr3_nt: TGTGCCAGCAGTGAATTACAGGACACTGAAGCTTTCTTT
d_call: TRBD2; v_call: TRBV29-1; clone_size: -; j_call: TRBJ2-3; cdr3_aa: CSVAVAGGADTQYF; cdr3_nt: TGCAGCGTTGCTGTAGCGGGAGGGGCAGATACGCAGTATTTT
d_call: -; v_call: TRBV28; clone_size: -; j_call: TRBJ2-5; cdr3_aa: CASSFRFAGRLETQYF; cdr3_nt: TGTGCCAGCAGTTTTCGGTTCGCGGGGAGGTTAGAGACCCAGTACTTC
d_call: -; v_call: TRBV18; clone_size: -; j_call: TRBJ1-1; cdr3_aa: CASSPREGGSGNTEAFF; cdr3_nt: TGTGCCAGCTCACCACGGGAGGGAGGTAGTGGGAACACTGAAGCTTTCTTT
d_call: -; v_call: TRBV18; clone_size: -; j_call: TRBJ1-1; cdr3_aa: CASSPGSAVTEAFF; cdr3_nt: TGTGCCAGCTCACCTGGAAGTGCGGTCACTGAAGCTTTCTTT
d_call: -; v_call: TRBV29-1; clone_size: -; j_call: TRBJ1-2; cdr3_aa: CSLLGGEDYGYTF; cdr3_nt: TGCAGCCTACTCGGTGGGGAGGACTATGGCTACACCTTC
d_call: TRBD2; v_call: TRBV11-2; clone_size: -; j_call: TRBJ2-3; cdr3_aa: CASSVGGDTQYF; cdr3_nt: TGTGCCAGCAGCGTGGGGGGGGATACGCAGTATTTT
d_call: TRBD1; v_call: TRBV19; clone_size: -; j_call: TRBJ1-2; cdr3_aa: CASTPRGPQVPHF; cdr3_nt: TGTGCCAGTACCCCGAGGGGGCCGCAGGTCCCCCACTTC
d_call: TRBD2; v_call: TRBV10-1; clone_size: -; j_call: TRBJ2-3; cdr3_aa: CASSVAGSTDTQYF; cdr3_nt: TGCGCCAGCAGTGTAGCGGGGAGCACAGATACGCAGTATTTT
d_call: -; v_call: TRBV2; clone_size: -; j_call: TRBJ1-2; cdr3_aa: CASSVYGYTF; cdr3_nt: TGTGCCAGCAGCGTCTATGGCTACACCTTC
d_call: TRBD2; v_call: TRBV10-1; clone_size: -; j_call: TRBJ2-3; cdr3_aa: CASSERDRGTSGRIGCPDTQYF; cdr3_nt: TGCGCCAGCAGTGAGAGGGACAGGGGGACTAGCGGGAGGATTGGGTGCCCAGATACGCAGTATTTT
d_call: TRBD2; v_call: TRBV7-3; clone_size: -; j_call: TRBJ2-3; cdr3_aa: CASSLEAGGGADTQYF; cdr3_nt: TGTGCCAGCAGTCTAGAAGCGGGAGGGGGAGCAGATACGCAGTATTTT
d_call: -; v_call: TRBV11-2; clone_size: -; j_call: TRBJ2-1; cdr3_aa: CASSLENLGGEQFF; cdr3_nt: TGTGCCAGCAGCTTAGAGAATTTGGGGGGTGAGCAGTTCTTC
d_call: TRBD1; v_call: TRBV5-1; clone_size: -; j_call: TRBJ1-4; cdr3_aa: CASSLLGQGVEKLFF; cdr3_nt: TGCGCCAGCAGCTTGTTGGGACAGGGGGTAGAAAAACTGTTTTTT
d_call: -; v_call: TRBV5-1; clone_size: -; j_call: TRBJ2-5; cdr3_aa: CASSLYIGQGETQYF; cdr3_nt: TGCGCCAGCAGCTTATACATCGGGCAGGGAGAGACCCAGTACTTC
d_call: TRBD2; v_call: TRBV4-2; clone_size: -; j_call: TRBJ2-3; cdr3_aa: CASSQDESGDGTYANTDTQYF; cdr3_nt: TGTGCCAGCAGCCAAGATGAAAGCGGGGATGGAACCTACGCGAACACAGATACGCAGTATTTT
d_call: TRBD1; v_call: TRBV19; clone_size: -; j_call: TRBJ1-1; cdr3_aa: CASSIAGGTEAFF; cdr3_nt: TGTGCCAGTAGTATAGCAGGGGGCACTGAAGCTTTCTTT